The next 17 T cell receptor beta chains were all read from a single sample in a study of spatial heterogeneity in lung cancer. TCRdb fed the 5' RACE reads into MiXCR, producing one record per CDR3 protein. This sample carries 45,000 or so distinct CDR3 sequences, around 11% of them seen once, and the ten largest clones take around 42%. Described time point: sample taken at primary tumor resection. Without sorting, whole RNA was sequenced from tumor, nontumor lung or frozen PBMC. The sample here was PBMCs, taken at surgery. The receptors were sampled from a female donor with early-stage non-small cell lung cancer.

The chain links TRBV29-1 to TRBJ1-1; D may be TRBD1 (5 bases). CDR3 length: 12 amino acids. Germline CDR1 reads SQVTM; CDR2 reads ANQGSEA. Deletions cut 6 bases from V and 4 bases from J, with 12 bases between. The CDR3 is CSVHHGATEAFF. CDR3 DNA sequence: TGCAGCGTCCACCATGGGGCCACTGAAGCTTTCTTT.

This chain connects TRBV11-2 to TRBJ2-1; D is possibly TRBD2 (7 bases). Deletions cut 6 bases from V and 4 bases from J, with 16 bases between. This CDR3 is 15 amino acids long. Germline CDR1 is SGHAT and CDR2 is FQNNGV. CDR3 DNA: TGTGCCAGCAGACGTAGGGGGGGACAATACAATGAGCAGTTCTTC. Translated: CASRRRGGQYNEQFF.

This clonotype was seen a few times. The chain combines TRBV3-1 with TRBJ2-5; no reliable D call. CDR1 and CDR2 (germline): LGHDT, YNNKEL (reference sequence). V lost 2 bases and J lost 5, with 3 bases in between. This CDR3 has 11 amino acids. This chain's CDR3 is CASSQWETQYF. The CDR3 DNA follows: TGTGCCAGCAGCCAATGGGAGACCCAGTACTTC.

The chain has TRBV20-1 and TRBJ1-2, with a tentative D call TRBD1 (6 bases). The CDR3 totals 11 residues. Germline assignment: CDR1 DFQATT and CDR2 SNEGSKA (reference sequence). Trimming left V 3 bases short and J 8 bases short, with 10 bases between. In DNA form, the CDR3 reads TGCAGTGCTAGGAGGGGGTCCGGCTACACCTTC. Translation gives CSARRGSGYTF.

The rearrangement uses TRBV3-1 and TRBJ1-6, with 8 bases matching TRBD1. The V gene's germline CDR1 is LGHDT and CDR2 YNNKEL (reference sequence). CDR3 size: 15 residues. V gave up 0 bases and J gave up 7 bases; unmatched junction bases: 2. The CDR3: CASSQETGANSPLHF. The CDR3, as DNA: TGTGCCAGCAGCCAAGAGACAGGGGCGAATTCACCCCTCCACTTT.

As DNA, the CDR3 is TGTGCCAGCAGCTTAGCCGGAGGTGAGCAGTTCTTC. This translates into CASSLAGGEQFF. The chain is built from TRBV7-9 and TRBJ2-1, with D possibly matching TRBD2 (5 bases). Per the germline V gene, CDR1 is SEHNR and CDR2 is FQNEAQ (reference sequence). V dropped 0 bases and J dropped 9 bases, with 6 bases sitting between them. This CDR3 has 12 amino acids.

This clonotype was observed a few times. This chain joins TRBV19 and TRBJ1-5, with 7 bases aligning to TRBD1. J was trimmed by 7 bases and V by 6 bases; bases with no gene match: 9. This CDR3 spans 14 amino acids. From germline, CDR1 is LNHDA and CDR2 SQIVND (reference sequence). CDR3 protein: CASRETGYNQPQHF. CDR3 DNA sequence: TGTGCCAGTAGGGAGACAGGGTATAACCAGCCCCAGCATTTT.

CDR3 in DNA: TGTGCCAGCAGTCCGGACAGGGAGACCCAGTACTTC. Translating gives CASSPDRETQYF. V gene TRBV12-3 or TRBV12-4 combines with J gene TRBJ2-5, with 7 bases lining up with TRBD1. CDR3 length equals 12 residues. J gave up 5 bases and V 5 bases, and 2 bases lay outside the gene matches.

This clonotype has just a few counts. The chain is built from TRBV4-2 and TRBJ2-5; tentatively, D is TRBD1 (6 bases). The V end was cut by 4 bases, the J end by 4 bases, with 19 bases between. The CDR3 runs to 16 residues. Germline V gene lookup returns CDR1 LGHNA and CDR2 YNFKEQ. CDR3 nucleotide sequence: TGTGCCAGCAGCCGCAACTCCCAGGGGAGCTTAGAGACCCAGTACTTC. It translates to CASSRNSQGSLETQYF.

V gene TRBV30 combines with J gene TRBJ1-2, with D possibly TRBD1 on 5 matching bases. CDR3 size: 12 residues. CDR1 is GTSNPN and CDR2 is SVGIG in the germline V gene (reference sequence). The V and J ends lost 5 bases and 8 bases respectively, with 15 bases between them. Here the CDR3 DNA reads TGTGCCTGGGCAAAGGGGATTCACGGCTACACCTTC. It translates to CAWAKGIHGYTF.

In this sample, this clonotype turned up a few times. The genes are TRBV12-3 or TRBV12-4 and TRBJ2-2, with 10 bases that match TRBD1. The V segment lost 10 bases and the J segment 7 bases; nucleotides outside the gene matches: 12. The CDR3 contains 15 residues. The CDR3 DNA sequence: TGTGCCACACGTACCGGGACAGGGGTCGTCGGGGAGCTGTTTTTT. It translates to CATRTGTGVVGELFF.

The chain combines TRBV6-6 with TRBJ2-5, with D perhaps being TRBD1 or TRBD2 (5 bases each). Between the trimmed V and J ends, which lost 0 bases and 6 bases, there was a span of 17 bases. The CDR3 has 16 amino acids. Germline-derived CDR1 and CDR2 are MNHNY and SVGAGI (reference sequence). CDR3 sequence (DNA): TGTGCCAGCAGTTACTCTGGGGGTGGGGACCCCAAGACCCAGTACTTC. Protein product: CASSYSGGGDPKTQYF.

In this sample, this clonotype turned up many times. The CDR3 nucleotides are TGCAGCGCCAGGGATAGTGAGCAGTTCTTC. Amino acid sequence: CSARDSEQFF. The rearrangement joins TRBV29-1 to TRBJ2-1; D possibly corresponds to TRBD1 (5 bases). V shed 7 bases and J shed 9 bases, with 10 bases lying between them. The CDR3 has 10 amino acids. Per germline, CDR1 SQVTM and CDR2 ANQGSEA.

V gene TRBV12-3 or TRBV12-4 combines with J gene TRBJ2-4; D not certain. This CDR3 comprises 14 residues. Trimming cost V 7 bases and J 0 bases, with 10 bases left between them. CDR3 DNA sequence: TGTGCCAGCACCCACGACGGAGCCAAAAACATTCAGTACTTC. The encoded protein is CASTHDGAKNIQYF.

The rearrangement links TRBV11-2 to TRBJ1-4; D unclear. The CDR3 loop spans 13 amino acids. Per the germline V gene, CDR1 is SGHAT and CDR2 is FQNNGV. V lost 0 bases and J lost 8, with 7 bases in between. The chain's CDR3 is CASSLDRREKLFF. The CDR3 DNA follows: TGTGCCAGCAGCTTAGATCGGCGAGAAAAACTGTTTTTT. Looking up the rest from reference TRBV11-2 and TRBJ1-4 gives the full variable domain: EAGVAQSPRYKIIEKRQSVAFWCNPISGHATLYWYQQILGQGPKLLIQFQNNGVVDDSQLPKDRFSAERLKGVDSTLKIQPAKLEDSAVYLCASSLDRREKLFFGSGTQLSVL.

In its sample, this clonotype was seen a few times. The chain joins TRBV11-2 to TRBJ2-7; D is possibly TRBD2 (5 bases). This CDR3 is built from 13 residues. CDR1 and CDR2 (germline): SGHAT, FQNNGV. V lost 5 bases, J lost 3 bases, and 11 bases lay in between. The CDR3 nucleotides read TGTGCCAGCAGCCCAAATGAGGGCTACGAGCAGTACTTC. This translates into CASSPNEGYEQYF.

The V gene is TRBV12-3 or TRBV12-4, the J gene TRBJ1-5; possibly TRBD1 for D (5 bases). CDR3 size: 15 residues. V gave up 5 bases and J gave up 6 bases, with 17 bases separating them. CDR3 DNA sequence: TGTGCCAGCAGTCCCGGAACAGGAGGTCCTCAGCCCCAGCATTTT. Its protein is CASSPGTGGPQPQHF.